The 5 T cell receptor beta chains reported below all come from one sample, sequenced in a study of OX40 agonist ivuxolimab in advanced cancers. The assay was immunoSEQ multiplex PCR, and TCRdb's table has in-frame clones only and misses some. The table has around 67,000 clones, about 85% seen once. The sample in question was CD4+ or CD8+ T cells sorted from blood, obtained in a trial of the OX40 agonist ivuxolimab. The receptors come from an adult with an advanced solid tumor such as melanoma, head and neck, liver or kidney cancer.

The chain carries TRBV30 and TRBJ1-2, with TRBD1 matching 8 bases. Germline assignment: CDR1 GTSNPN and CDR2 SVGIG (reference sequence). The ends lost 5 bases at V and 2 bases at J; junction bases unmatched: 1. This CDR3 spans 12 amino acids. The CDR3 loop reads CAWGQGNYGYTF. The CDR3 DNA follows: TGTGCCTGGGGACAGGGAAACTATGGCTACACCTTC.

The chain employs TRBV29-1 and TRBJ2-3; D is perhaps TRBD1 (6 bases). The CDR3 loop spans 13 amino acids. Germline V gives CDR1 SQVTM, CDR2 ANQGSEA. V lost 3 bases, J lost 3 bases, and 10 bases lay in between. CDR3 loop: CSVDETGTDTQYF. In DNA, the CDR3 is TGCAGCGTTGACGAGACAGGAACAGATACGCAGTATTTT.

The chain joins TRBV7-9 to TRBJ2-2; no reliable D call. V was pared by 4 bases and J by 4 bases, with 10 bases between. The CDR3 length is 14 residues. Germline V gene sequence: CDR1 SEHNR, CDR2 FQNEAQ (reference sequence). The CDR3 sequence: CASSWSTGTGELFF. The CDR3 coding sequence is TGTGCCAGCAGCTGGTCGACCGGCACCGGGGAGCTGTTTTTT.

The rearrangement uses TRBV30 and TRBJ2-2, with D possibly matching TRBD1 (6 bases). Trimming took off 0 bases at V and 5 bases at J, with 7 bases between the two ends. Germline CDR1 reads GTSNPN; CDR2 reads SVGIG (reference sequence). The CDR3 is 13 amino acids. This CDR3 is CAWSVRGTGELFF. CDR3 sequence (DNA): TGTGCCTGGAGTGTCAGGGGTACCGGGGAGCTGTTTTTT.

The rearrangement joins TRBV29-1 to TRBJ2-5; 9 positions agree with TRBD2. CDR1 SQVTM and CDR2 ANQGSEA come from the germline V gene. The CDR3 is made up of 15 amino acids. The V segment lost 3 bases and the J segment 5 bases; nucleotides outside the gene matches: 10. CDR3 loop: CSVEIQGLAEETQYF. Here the CDR3 DNA reads TGCAGCGTTGAGATCCAGGGACTAGCAGAGGAGACCCAGTACTTC.